Listed here are 8 T cell receptor beta chains from one sample, sequenced in a study of CD8 T cells in ankylosing spondylitis. TCRdb called the 5' RACE reads again in MiXCR, with one record for every CDR3 protein. The data contain under 200,000 distinct CDR3 sequences, approximately 13% of them singletons. The sample was blood, either unsorted or a sorted T cell fraction (not recorded which). The receptors were sampled from a female donor with ankylosing spondylitis or in good health (not recorded which).

Remarks on this clonotype: Being one base from a much bigger clone, this may be a read error. This sequence joins TRBV7-9 and TRBJ2-1; no reliable D call. The V end lost 3 bases, the J end lost 7 bases, and 16 bases lay between the germline ends. The CDR3 length is 15 residues. The germline V gene has CDR1 SEHNR and CDR2 FQNEAQ (reference sequence). In DNA form, the CDR3 reads TGTGCCAGCAGCTTGCGATGGAGTGGGTGGAATGAGCAGTTCTTC. Translated: CASSLRWSGWNEQFF.

The J gene is TRBJ1-6, the V gene TRBV7-2; 9 nucleotides align to TRBD1. Germline values: CDR1 SGHTA, CDR2 FQGNSA. CDR3 size: 15 residues. Germline trimming cut 5 bases from V and 5 bases from J; bases unmatched to any gene: 4. The CDR3 bases are TGTGCCAGCAGCCCGTGGACAGGGGATAATTCACCCCTCCACTTT. It is translated as CASSPWTGDNSPLHF.

This clonotype was recorded many times. The genes are TRBV5-1 and TRBJ2-3, with D hard to call. Germline CDR1 SGHRS, CDR2 YFSETQ. The ends were cut back, 0 bases at V and 5 bases at J, with 4 bases in the middle. The CDR3 totals 12 residues. The CDR3 coding sequence is TGCGCCAGCAGCTTGGAAGTAGATACGCAGTATTTT. Protein sequence: CASSLEVDTQYF. Supplemented by reference TRBV5-1 and TRBJ2-3, the full variable domain reads KAGVTQTPRYLIKTRGQQVTLSCSPISGHRSVSWYQQTPGQGLQFLFEYFSETQRNKGNFPGRFSGRQFSNSRSEMNVSTLELGDSALYLCASSLEVDTQYFGPGTRLTVL.

This clonotype was picked up many times. The genes are TRBV6-1 and TRBJ2-2; the match to TRBD1 covers 8 bases. Looked up from germline, CDR1 is MNHNS and CDR2 is SASEGT. Trimming took 6 bases from V and 7 from J; bases not matched to a gene: 7. CDR3 length: 14 amino acids. The DNA of the CDR3 is TGTGCCAGCAGGGAAAAACAGGGGGTCGGGGAGCTGTTTTTT. Translation gives CASREKQGVGELFF.

This clonotype has more than one count but fewer than ten. V is TRBV7-2 and J is TRBJ2-7; D gene uncertain. Germline-derived CDR1 and CDR2 are SGHTA and FQGNSA. The CDR3 spans 13 residues. V lost 1 base and J lost 3, with 7 bases in between. CDR3 region: CASSLGAVYEQYF. The CDR3 DNA is TGTGCCAGCAGCTTAGGGGCAGTCTACGAGCAGTACTTC.

Remarks on this clonotype: This could be a read error, since a much larger clone is one nucleotide away. This chain joins TRBV7-7 and TRBJ2-5; 7 bases fit TRBD2. This CDR3 is 15 amino acids long. Germline V gene data show CDR1 as SSHAT and CDR2 as FNYEAQ (reference sequence). The CDR3 protein is CVSSLMAGVEETQYF. CDR3 bases: TGTGTCAGCAGCTTAATGGCGGGAGTAGAAGAGACCCAGTACTTC.

Of note for this clonotype: At one end the junction does not follow the germline gene, possibly because of a read error. This chain connects TRBV5-1 to TRBJ2-7; 7 nucleotides line up with TRBD1. This CDR3 is built from 14 residues. The germline gives CDR1 SGHRS, CDR2 YFSETQ. CDR3 nucleotides: TGCGCTAGCAGCTTCGGACAGGACACCTACGAGCAGTACTTC. Translation gives CASSFGQDTYEQYF. The complete variable domain, with remaining parts taken from reference TRBV5-1 and TRBJ2-7, reads KAGVTQTPRYLIKTRGQQVTLSCSPISGHRSVSWYQQTPGQGLQFLFEYFSETQRNKGNFPGRFSGRQFSNSRSEMNVSTLELGDSALYLCASSFGQDTYEQYFGPGTRLTVT.

V is TRBV18 and J is TRBJ2-5, with D possibly matching TRBD1 (6 bases). The V gene lost 4 bases and the J gene lost 3 bases, with 9 bases spanning the gap. Per germline, CDR1 KGHSH and CDR2 LQKENI. CDR3 length: 13 amino acids. CDR3 amino acids: CASSRGHEETQYF. CDR3 coding DNA: TGTGCCAGCTCACGGGGACACGAAGAGACCCAGTACTTC.